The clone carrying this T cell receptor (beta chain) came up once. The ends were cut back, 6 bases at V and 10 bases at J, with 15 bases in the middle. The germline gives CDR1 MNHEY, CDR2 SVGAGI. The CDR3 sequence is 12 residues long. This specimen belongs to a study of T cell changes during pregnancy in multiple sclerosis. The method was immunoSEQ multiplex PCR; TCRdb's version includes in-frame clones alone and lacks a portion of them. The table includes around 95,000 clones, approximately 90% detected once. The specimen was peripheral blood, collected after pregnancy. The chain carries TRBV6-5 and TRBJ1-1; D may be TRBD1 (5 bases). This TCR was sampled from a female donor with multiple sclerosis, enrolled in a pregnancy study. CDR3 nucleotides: TGTGCCAGCAGCCATCCAGGGTTGACAGCTTTCTTT. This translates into CASSHPGLTAFF.